These T cell receptor beta chains were read from a single sample in a study of shared clonotypes between healthy human individuals. Method: immunoSEQ multiplex PCR; TCRdb's copy keeps in-frame clones and lacks some. The table includes about 960,000 clones, 76% detected once. The source material was memory CD4+ T cells sorted from blood. The receptors were sampled from a man aged 18 to 30 in good health. CDR3s include the opening cysteine and the closing phenylalanine or tryptophan. Each record gives: D gene, J gene, V gene, clone size, CDR3 DNA, CDR3 protein. A D gene is named only where the DNA matches it firmly. Rows give clone size only sometimes, using once, few, many, or a class for an expanded clone.

>-|TRBJ2-7|TRBV9|-
TGTGCCAGCAGCGTAGGAGGAGACAGCTCCTACGAGCAGTACTTC
CASSVGGDSSYEQYF
>-|TRBJ2-2|TRBV18|-
TGTGCCAGCTCACCAAAGGGGACAATTACCGGGGAGCTGTTTTTT
CASSPKGTITGELFF
>TRBD1|TRBJ1-5|TRBV19|many
TGTGCCAGTTGGGACAGGGGGATGGTTCAGCCCCAGCATTTT
CASWDRGMVQPQHF
>TRBD1|TRBJ1-4|TRBV23-1|-
TGCGCCAGCAGTCAATCCGACAGGGGGGAATGGGAAAAACTGTTTTTT
CASSQSDRGEWEKLFF
>-|TRBJ2-7|TRBV6-1|few
TGTGCCAGCAGTGAAGCGAAAAACGGCGGACGCGAGCAGTACTTC
CASSEAKNGGREQYF
>TRBD1|TRBJ2-3|TRBV5-1|-
TGCGCCAGCAGCTTGGACAGGGGGCATCACACAGATACGCAGTATTTT
CASSLDRGHHTDTQYF
>-|TRBJ2-2|TRBV4-1|-
TGCGCCAGCAGCACACGAGACAGCGGCGGGGAGCTGTTTTTT
CASSTRDSGGELFF
>-|TRBJ1-4|TRBV18|-
TGTGCCAGCTTTCGGACGGCTAATGAAAAACTGTTTTTT
CASFRTANEKLFF
>TRBD1|TRBJ2-7|TRBV6-6|-
TGTGCCAGTTCCGGGGACAGCCCCTACGAGCAGTACTTC
CASSGDSPYEQYF
>-|TRBJ1-2|TRBV7-9|-
TGTGCCAGCAGCTTGGGGACGAACTATGGCTACACCTTC
CASSLGTNYGYTF
>-|TRBJ1-1|TRBV7-2|-
TGTGCCAGCAGCTTACGGCAGCTAATAGGCACTGAAGCTTTCTTT
CASSLRQLIGTEAFF
>TRBD1|TRBJ1-4|TRBV6-1|-
TGTGCCAGCAGCAGGGGGGTGCCTAATGAAAAACTGTTTTTT
CASSRGVPNEKLFF
>-|TRBJ1-5|TRBV7-2|-
TGTGCCAGCAGCCCTCAGGGATCTACCAATCAGCCCCAGCATTTT
CASSPQGSTNQPQHF
>-|TRBJ2-7|TRBV7-2|-
TGTGCCAGCAGCTTAGAGCGAAAGCAAGAGCAGTACTTC
CASSLERKQEQYF
>TRBD1|TRBJ1-1|TRBV27|-
TGTGCCAGCAGTTTATCGTTGGGCGTCAGGGGGTCCACTGAAGCTTTCTTT
CASSLSLGVRGSTEAFF
>-|TRBJ1-2|TRBV7-2|few
TGTGCCAGCAGAGCTCCAGGCGGACAGTACGGCGGCTACACCTTC
CASRAPGGQYGGYTF
>TRBD1|TRBJ1-2|TRBV4-1|-
TGCGCCAGCAGCCAAATACTCTCAAAGGACAGGTCGAATGGCTACACCTTC
CASSQILSKDRSNGYTF
>-|TRBJ2-5|TRBV6-6|many
TGTGCCAGCAGTTACGCCCAGTCCGCCAAAGAGACCCAGTACTTC
CASSYAQSAKETQYF
>-|TRBJ2-3|TRBV9|-
TGTGCCAGCAGCCCGGGACATGGCGGAGATACGCAGTATTTT
CASSPGHGGDTQYF
>-|TRBJ2-1|TRBV4-1|-
TGCGCCAGCAGCCAAGAAGGGTTCAACAATGAGCAGTTCTTC
CASSQEGFNNEQFF
>-|TRBJ2-7|TRBV6-1|few
TGTGCCAGCAGTGGGCAGACGAGAACCAACGAGCAGTACTTC
CASSGQTRTNEQYF
>TRBD2|TRBJ2-7|TRBV6-1|-
TGTGCCAGCAGTGAGTCGATAGCGGGATTATACGAGCAGTACTTC
CASSESIAGLYEQYF
>-|TRBJ1-3|TRBV7-2|once
TGTGCCAGCAGCTTGTCCGTGGCAGGCTCTGGAAACACCATATATTTT
CASSLSVAGSGNTIYF
>-|TRBJ1-4|TRBV27|-
TGTGCCAGCAGGGCGGAGGGCATGGGTGAAAAACTGTTTTTT
CASRAEGMGEKLFF
>-|TRBJ1-1|TRBV6-5|-
TGTGCCAGCAGTTACGACGGTTGGGACACTGAAGCTTTCTTT
CASSYDGWDTEAFF
>-|TRBJ1-5|TRBV30|once
TGTGCCTGGACCCCAGGGTACGGTCAGCCCCAGCATTTT
CAWTPGYGQPQHF
>-|TRBJ1-5|TRBV2|-
TGTGCCAGCAGTGAAAGTCAGGGGCCTACATATCAGCCCCAGCATTTT
CASSESQGPTYQPQHF
>TRBD1|TRBJ1-1|TRBV30|-
TGTGCCTGGACTCGACAGGGCGGGGCCACTGAAGCTTTCTTT
CAWTRQGGATEAFF